What follows describes a single TCR beta chain. What it binds is not known. Germline CDR1 and CDR2: KGHSH and LQKENI. The V end was cut by 6 bases, the J end by 1 base, with 12 bases between. The length of the CDR3 is 14 residues. Isolated RNA was reverse transcribed in full, so expressed TCRB transcripts were sequenced. The data were produced by immunoSEQ multiplex PCR, yet TCRdb's version contains in-frame clones alone and is incomplete. Among 620,000 or so clones listed, roughly a sixth were seen once. The entry originates in a study of beta chain features in type 1 diabetes. Sorting produced populations that all topped 95% purity. Points from the study as a whole: There were fewer insertions and more deletions at the VDJ junctions of type 1 diabetes patients. For TCRB rearrangement, an influence of HLA type remained unresolved here. PCR might favor shorter templates, equally in patients and controls.

Sequenced: naive CD4+ T cells from blood. The chain is built from TRBV18 and TRBJ1-1, with D maybe TRBD1 (6 bases). The sequence was collected from a man in his late teens or twenties in good health. DNA for the CDR3: TGTGCCAGCTCTGGGGACACCTCGAACACTGAAGCTTTCTTT. This codes for CASSGDTSNTEAFF.